A single sample is the source of the 23 T cell receptor beta chains below, sequenced in a study of T cell responses to AZD1222 COVID-19 vaccine (dated by TCRdb to the early 2020s). The library was prepared using the immunoSEQ multiplex PCR assay. Drawn from immuneACCESS, this table holds only the in-frame rearrangements with V and J called that TCRdb kept. Clones are partly lost; checked studies trace under half to an unresolved V gene and leave the rest unexplained. Here the sample has 150,000 to 170,000 clones; about 86% occur a single time. The ten largest clones capture 4.5% to 6% of the sample. According to the study, the label for this sample's time point signals: baseline before first vaccination. The sample's treatment or condition label is to be understood as: meningococcal conjugate vaccine given as trial control. This specimen was peripheral blood, taken on day 0 of MenACWY control vaccination. All receptors derive from an adult in good health.

The chain joins TRBV9 to TRBJ2-1; D is uncertain. CDR3 size: 13 residues. V was shortened by 3 bases and J by 5 bases, with 9 bases between the two germline ends. From germline, CDR1 is SGDLS and CDR2 YYNGEE. The CDR3 is CASSGLADNEQFF. CDR3 bases: TGTGCCAGCAGCGGATTGGCAGACAATGAGCAGTTCTTC. The variable domain in full, with the rest retrieved from reference TRBV9 and TRBJ2-1, is DSGVTQTPKHLITATGQRVTLRCSPRSGDLSVYWYQQSLDQGLQFLIQYYNGEERAKGNILERFSAQQFPDLHSELNLSSLELGDSALYFCASSGLADNEQFFGPGTRLTVL.

J is TRBJ2-1 and V is TRBV19; a weak D match, TRBD1 (5 bases). This CDR3 contains 17 residues. Looked up from germline, CDR1 is LNHDA and CDR2 is SQIVND (reference sequence). The V and J ends lost 6 bases and 5 bases respectively, with 23 bases between them. The CDR3 sequence is CASSLTPLPPRDNEQFF. CDR3 coding DNA: TGTGCCAGTAGCCTTACCCCCTTGCCGCCCAGGGACAATGAGCAGTTCTTC.

This clone was seen just once. Here the CDR3 reads CASSESPVQMNTEAFF. The CDR3 DNA sequence: TGTGCCAGCAGTGAATCCCCCGTACAGATGAACACTGAAGCTTTCTTT. The rearrangement joins TRBV28 to TRBJ1-1; the D is unclear. V was shortened by 5 bases and J by 0 bases, with 16 bases between the two germline ends. The germline CDR1 and CDR2 sequences are MDHEN and SYDVKM. This CDR3 contains 16 residues. The variable domain in full, with the rest retrieved from reference TRBV28 and TRBJ1-1, is DVKVTQSSRYLVKRTGEKVFLECVQDMDHENMFWYRQDPGLGLRLIYFSYDVKMKEKGDIPEGYSVSREKKERFSLILESASTNQTSMYLCASSESPVQMNTEAFFGQGTRLTVV.

This chain links TRBV3-1 (or the pseudogene TRBV3-2) with TRBJ2-1; D is undetermined. Trimming left V 5 bases short and J 0 bases short, with 5 bases between. The CDR3 is made up of 13 amino acids. Per germline, CDR1 LGHDT and CDR2 YNNKEL (reference sequence). The CDR3 nucleotides are TGTGCCAGCAGCTCGAGCTCCTACAATGAGCAGTTCTTC. The encoded protein is CASSSSSYNEQFF.

The chain joins TRBV28 to TRBJ1-2; maybe TRBD1 (5 bases). The CDR3 is 14 residues long. Trimming took 6 bases from V and 0 from J, leaving 11 bases between them. The germline V gene has CDR1 MDHEN and CDR2 SYDVKM. The CDR3: CASSGGGANYGYTF. The CDR3 nucleotides are TGTGCCAGCAGCGGTGGGGGAGCTAACTATGGCTACACCTTC.

V usage is TRBV5-1 and J usage is TRBJ1-6; TRBD1 agrees at 10 bases. The V gene end was trimmed by 4 bases and the J gene end by 9 bases; junction bases not matched to a gene: 10. Germline CDR1 and CDR2: SGHRS and YFSETQ. CDR3 length: 16 amino acids. The CDR3 nucleotides read TGCGCCAGCAGCGGCGGGACAGGGGATGAGGCTTCACCCCTCCACTTT. As protein: CASSGGTGDEASPLHF.

This clone was counted once. This rearrangement joins TRBV6-8 to TRBJ1-5; no definite D call. Germline V gene sequence: CDR1 MNHGY, CDR2 SAAAGT. This CDR3 region has 15 residues. Deletions cut 5 bases from V and 3 bases from J, with 14 bases between. Here the CDR3 reads CASSTPRYFNQPQHF. The CDR3, as DNA: TGTGCCAGCAGTACCCCCCGCTACTTCAATCAGCCCCAGCATTTT.

Only one count was recorded for this clone. The chain combines TRBV3-1 (or the pseudogene TRBV3-2) with TRBJ1-2; no clear D. CDR1 is LGHDT, CDR2 YNNKEL, per germline (reference sequence). The V end lost 4 bases, the J end lost 8 bases, and 14 bases lay between the germline ends. This CDR3 region has 13 residues. The CDR3 here is CASSPDPELGYTF. As DNA, the CDR3 is TGTGCCAGCAGCCCAGACCCTGAACTAGGCTACACCTTC.

V and J are TRBV6-5 and TRBJ2-2; D is unclear. Germline V gives CDR1 MNHEY, CDR2 SVGAGI. V lost 1 base, J lost 1 base, and 7 bases lay in between. The CDR3 contains 15 residues. This CDR3 reads CASSYFRQNTGELFF. The CDR3 coding sequence is TGTGCCAGCAGTTACTTTCGGCAGAACACCGGGGAGCTGTTTTTT.

This clone appeared once. The rearrangement links TRBV24-1 to TRBJ2-2; D might be TRBD2 (5 bases). CDR1 and CDR2 from the germline V gene are KGHDR and SFDVKD. The V gene lost 7 bases and the J gene lost 0 bases, with 14 bases spanning the gap. The CDR3 extends over 16 amino acids. The DNA of the CDR3 is TGTGCCACCAGGCGGTCGGGGTCCTCGAACACCGGGGAGCTGTTTTTT. The encoded protein is CATRRSGSSNTGELFF.

The V gene is TRBV6-1, the J gene TRBJ1-6; a possible D gene is TRBD1 (6 bases). V lost 1 base and J lost 0, with 13 bases in between. The CDR3 spans 18 residues. Looked up from germline, CDR1 is MNHNS and CDR2 is SASEGT. CDR3 in amino acids: CASSEDITGFSYNSPLHF. CDR3 nucleotides: TGTGCCAGCAGTGAAGACATTACAGGGTTCTCCTATAATTCACCCCTCCACTTT.

The V and J genes are TRBV11-1 and TRBJ1-1; perhaps TRBD1 as D (6 bases). V was shortened by 6 bases and J by 2 bases, with 16 bases between the two germline ends. The CDR3 loop spans 15 amino acids. Germline lookup yields CDR1 SGHAT and CDR2 FQDESV (reference sequence). The CDR3: CASSPNRGRNTEAFF. DNA for the CDR3: TGTGCCAGCAGTCCCAACCGGGGGCGTAACACTGAAGCTTTCTTT.

The gene calls are TRBV19 and TRBJ1-2; D perhaps matches TRBD1 (5 bases). There are 16 residues in the CDR3. Looked up from germline, CDR1 is LNHDA and CDR2 is SQIVND (reference sequence). Trimming took off 5 bases at V and 0 bases at J, with 16 bases between the two ends. CDR3 residues: CASSRVGATTNYGYTF. The CDR3 coding sequence is TGTGCCAGTAGTCGAGTCGGGGCAACCACTAACTATGGCTACACCTTC.

The CDR3 bases are TGCGCCAGCAGCCAAGATATACCGGGACAGGGGAGAAGCAATCAGCCCCAGCATTTT. This gives the protein CASSQDIPGQGRSNQPQHF. The rearrangement uses TRBV4-3 and TRBJ1-5; the match to TRBD1 covers 10 bases. The germline gives CDR1 LGHNA, CDR2 YSLEER. The V gene end was trimmed by 0 bases and the J gene end by 1 base; junction bases not matched to a gene: 9. This CDR3 has 19 amino acids.

Only a few counts were recorded for this clone. The J gene is TRBJ2-1, the V gene TRBV4-3; possibly TRBD2 for D (5 bases). There are 15 residues in the CDR3. V gave up 3 bases and J gave up 0 bases, with 9 bases separating them. Germline CDR1 and CDR2: LGHNA and YSLEER. CDR3 DNA: TGCGCCAGCAGCCACGGACTTTTCTCCTACAATGAGCAGTTCTTC. Residues: CASSHGLFSYNEQFF.

V and J are TRBV4-3 and TRBJ2-1; D not resolved. CDR1 is LGHNA and CDR2 is YSLEER in the germline V gene. This CDR3 region has 16 residues. Trimming removed 0 bases from V and 4 bases from J, with 13 bases in between. The CDR3 DNA sequence: TGCGCCAGCAGCCAAGAGGGAACAGTCTCTTACAATGAGCAGTTCTTC. Translation gives CASSQEGTVSYNEQFF.

The V and J genes are TRBV3-1 (or the pseudogene TRBV3-2) and TRBJ1-2, with TRBD1 identical over 8 bases. J was trimmed by 6 bases and V by 5 bases; bases with no gene match: 8. CDR1 and CDR2 (germline): LGHDT, YNNKEL (reference sequence). This CDR3 comprises 14 residues. The CDR3 region is CASSFLTGEDGYTF. The CDR3 region has the DNA TGTGCCAGCAGCTTCCTGACAGGGGAGGATGGCTACACCTTC.

V and J are TRBV10-2 and TRBJ1-2; D ambiguous. Germline V lookup: CDR1 WSHSY, CDR2 SAAADI. The CDR3 length is 13 residues. Between the trimmed V and J ends, which lost 7 bases and 7 bases, there was a span of 16 bases. The CDR3 sequence: CASTEREEGGYTF. The CDR3 DNA is TGCGCCAGCACCGAAAGGGAGGAGGGTGGCTACACCTTC.

The chain links TRBV5-1 to TRBJ1-1; D possibly corresponds to TRBD1 (5 bases). The CDR3 sequence is 15 residues long. CDR1 SGHRS and CDR2 YFSETQ come from the germline V gene. The V end was cut by 0 bases, the J end by 0 bases, with 9 bases between. This CDR3 is CASSLAGRMNTEAFF. The CDR3 region has the DNA TGCGCCAGCAGCTTGGCGGGGCGGATGAACACTGAAGCTTTCTTT.

This clone showed up just a few times. CDR3 DNA sequence: TGTGCCAGCAGTGAATCTTCTACAGGAGCTCGCAATTCACCCCTCCACTTT. It is translated as CASSESSTGARNSPLHF. The chain joins TRBV25-1 to TRBJ1-6; possible D gene TRBD1, 5 bases. V was shortened by 1 base and J by 7 bases, with 17 bases between the two germline ends. This CDR3 has 17 residues. Germline V lookup: CDR1 MGHDK, CDR2 SYGVNS.

V and J are TRBV28 and TRBJ2-2; D call uncertain. Germline V gene lookup returns CDR1 MDHEN and CDR2 SYDVKM. The CDR3 has 13 residues. V dropped 3 bases and J dropped 2 bases, with 4 bases sitting between them. CDR3 region: CASSFINTGELFF. As DNA, the CDR3 is TGTGCCAGCAGTTTCATCAACACCGGGGAGCTGTTTTTT. Full variable domain (remainder filled in from reference TRBV28 and TRBJ2-2): DVKVTQSSRYLVKRTGEKVFLECVQDMDHENMFWYRQDPGLGLRLIYFSYDVKMKEKGDIPEGYSVSREKKERFSLILESASTNQTSMYLCASSFINTGELFFGEGSRLTVL.

The J gene is TRBJ2-2, the V gene TRBV29-1, with 8 bases aligning to TRBD1. CDR1 and CDR2 from the germline V gene are SQVTM and ANQGSEA. Germline trimming cut 5 bases from V and 1 base from J; bases unmatched to any gene: 15. There are 18 residues in the CDR3. CDR3 loop: CSVPSGQGIMMNTGELFF. The CDR3 region has the DNA TGCAGCGTTCCGTCCGGACAGGGAATTATGATGAACACCGGGGAGCTGTTTTTT.

The V call is TRBV18, the J call TRBJ1-1; D ambiguous. This CDR3 has 15 residues. The V gene's germline CDR1 is KGHSH and CDR2 LQKENI. Trimming took off 4 bases at V and 3 bases at J, with 15 bases between the two ends. The CDR3 loop reads CASSQSPGSDTEAFF. The CDR3 DNA sequence: TGTGCCAGCTCACAGTCCCCCGGCTCGGACACTGAAGCTTTCTTT.